Following are 23 T cell receptor beta chains from one sample sequenced in a study of T cells in narcolepsy. Measured with immunoSEQ multiplex PCR; TCRdb has only the in-frame clones, and not every one. The data hold about 34,000 clones, with 75% to 90% observed a single time. The sample comprised CD45RA- memory CD4+ T cells from PBMCs. All receptors come from a human donor with narcolepsy.

Comment on this clone: An end of the junction differs from the germline gene, which may be a read error. Different DNA sequences within this sample yield the same CDR3. The chain links TRBV20-1 to TRBJ2-3, with D unresolved. Germline CDR1 DFQATT, CDR2 SNEGSKA (reference sequence). This CDR3 is built from 10 residues. CDR3 protein: CSASRDTQYF. DNA of the CDR3: TGCAGTGCTAGCAGAGATACGCAGTATTTT.

V and J are TRBV30 and TRBJ1-1, with no clear D. The germline gives CDR1 GTSNPN, CDR2 SVGIG (reference sequence). The CDR3 covers 13 residues. The germline V and J ends were trimmed by 4 bases and 0 bases, with 9 bases remaining between them. The CDR3 DNA reads as TGTGCCTGGACGCGCCCATTGAACACTGAAGCTTTCTTT. This encodes CAWTRPLNTEAFF.

This clone turned up a few times. The rearrangement joins TRBV19 to TRBJ1-6; unclear D gene. The V end was cut by 1 base, the J end by 7 bases, with 11 bases between. The V gene's germline CDR1 is LNHDA and CDR2 SQIVND (reference sequence). The CDR3 has 15 residues. The CDR3 sequence: CASSIGLSRNSPLHF. The CDR3 DNA follows: TGTGCCAGTAGTATAGGACTGTCGAGGAATTCACCCCTCCACTTT.

This clone occurred once. This chain joins TRBV30 and TRBJ2-2; D not resolved. Germline V gives CDR1 GTSNPN, CDR2 SVGIG (reference sequence). With 0 bases removed from V and 1 base from J, the gap between germline ends came to 6 bases. The CDR3 has 14 residues. The CDR3 protein is CAWSVRQNTGELFF. The CDR3 DNA is TGTGCCTGGAGTGTAAGGCAGAACACCGGGGAGCTGTTTTTT.

DNA of the CDR3: TGCAGCGTCCCTAGAACAGGACAGGGGTCTGGGGCCAACGTCCTGACTTTC. It yields the protein CSVPRTGQGSGANVLTF. The J gene is TRBJ2-6, the V gene TRBV29-1; 9 nucleotides align to TRBD1. Germline V gene lookup returns CDR1 SQVTM and CDR2 ANQGSEA. The trim removed 6 bases at V and 1 base at J, leaving 10 bases unmatched. CDR3 length: 17 residues.

The rearrangement uses TRBV6-5 and TRBJ1-4; maybe TRBD1 (5 bases). Trimming shortened V by 6 bases and J by 11 bases, and 16 bases separated the two germline ends. The CDR3 is 13 residues long. Germline V gene lookup returns CDR1 MNHEY and CDR2 SVGAGI. In nucleotides, the CDR3 is TGTGCCAGCAGCCTCCCTATAGGGGAGAAACTGTTTTTT. This translates into CASSLPIGEKLFF.

V and J are TRBV4-3 and TRBJ1-2, with D unresolved. The CDR3 has 14 amino acids. Trimming took 0 bases from V and 8 from J, leaving 13 bases between them. In germline, CDR1 is LGHNA, CDR2 YSLEER. CDR3 DNA: TGCGCCAGCAGCCAAGAGACGAGGGCAGGAGGCTACACCTTC. Translated: CASSQETRAGGYTF.

The CDR3 coding sequence is TGTGCCAGCAGGGACACAGGGTCCCCTAGCACAGATACGCAGTATTTT. Protein: CASRDTGSPSTDTQYF. The chain joins TRBV6-6 to TRBJ2-3; possibly TRBD1 for D (6 bases). CDR1 MNHNY and CDR2 SVGAGI come from the germline V gene (reference sequence). Trimming cost V 6 bases and J 0 bases, with 16 bases left between them. The CDR3 consists of 16 residues.

The chain joins TRBV5-1 to TRBJ2-1; D gene uncertain. V was shortened by 5 bases and J by 5 bases, with 14 bases between the two germline ends. CDR1 is SGHRS, CDR2 YFSETQ, per germline. CDR3 length: 14 amino acids. This chain's CDR3 is CASRVVSANNEQFF. CDR3 coding DNA: TGCGCCAGCAGAGTGGTCAGCGCTAACAATGAGCAGTTCTTC.

This chain connects TRBV6-5 to TRBJ1-2, with 7 bases lining up with TRBD1. The CDR3 totals 13 residues. The junction had 2 bases not matched to a gene; V was cut back by 6 bases and J by 1 base. CDR1 MNHEY and CDR2 SVGAGI come from the germline V gene. Here the CDR3 reads CASRTGVNYGYTF. CDR3 nucleotides: TGTGCCAGCAGAACAGGGGTTAACTATGGCTACACCTTC.

This clone was counted between two and nine times. The chain recombines TRBV7-2 with TRBJ1-2; the D is unclear. Germline lookup yields CDR1 SGHTA and CDR2 FQGNSA. The length of the CDR3 is 15 residues. Trimming cost V 6 bases and J 5 bases, with 19 bases left between them. The CDR3 region is CASRVGPLGWYGYTF. CDR3 DNA sequence: TGTGCCAGCAGAGTTGGACCCTTGGGTTGGTATGGCTACACCTTC.

This clone was seen just once. The chain couples TRBV5-4 to TRBJ2-4; 10 nucleotides align to TRBD1. Unmatched junction bases numbered 8, after V lost 4 bases and J lost 1 base. CDR3 length: 17 residues. The germline V gene encodes CDR1 SGHNT and CDR2 YYREEE (reference sequence). The CDR3 sequence: CASSPGQGEGAKNIQYF. The CDR3 DNA reads TGTGCCAGCAGCCCAGGACAGGGGGAAGGGGCCAAAAACATTCAGTACTTC.

The chain has TRBV11-3 and TRBJ2-3; D is uncertain. The length of the CDR3 is 14 residues. Trimming took off 0 bases at V and 2 bases at J, with 6 bases between the two ends. Germline V lookup: CDR1 SGHNT, CDR2 YENEEA. The CDR3 nucleotides read TGTGCCAGCAGCTTAGACCTTTACACAGATACGCAGTATTTT. Translating gives CASSLDLYTDTQYF.

The chain joins TRBV2 to TRBJ2-2; D unresolved. The germline V and J ends were trimmed by 6 bases and 1 base, with 6 bases remaining between them. This CDR3 has 13 residues. Germline assignment: CDR1 SNHLY and CDR2 FYNNEI. Here the CDR3 DNA reads TGTGCCAGCAGCACAGAGAACACCGGGGAGCTGTTTTTT. Its translation is CASSTENTGELFF.

This chain links TRBV29-1 with TRBJ1-2; D is possibly TRBD1 (6 bases). The V gene's germline CDR1 is SQVTM and CDR2 ANQGSEA. CDR3 length: 12 residues. Trimming took 7 bases from V and 6 from J, leaving 15 bases between them. The CDR3 protein is CSAVRGADGYTF. The CDR3, as DNA: TGCAGCGCCGTGAGGGGGGCGGATGGCTACACCTTC. Full variable domain (missing parts from reference TRBV29-1 and TRBJ1-2): SAVISQKPSRDICQRGTSLTIQCQVDSQVTMMFWYRQQPGQSLTLIATANQGSEATYESGFVIDKFPISRPNLTFSTLTVSNMSPEDSSIYLCSAVRGADGYTFGSGTRLTVV.

This clone was recorded only once. The chain is built from TRBV19 and TRBJ1-5; no clear D. V lost 6 bases and J lost 10, with 13 bases in between. The CDR3 has 12 residues. CDR1 is LNHDA, CDR2 SQIVND, per germline (reference sequence). CDR3 sequence: CASRSYGKPQHF. The CDR3 bases are TGTGCCAGTAGGTCATACGGTAAACCCCAGCATTTT. Complete variable domain (other parts from reference TRBV19 and TRBJ1-5): DGGITQSPKYLFRKEGQNVTLSCEQNLNHDAMYWYRQDPGQGLRLIYYSQIVNDFQKGDIAEGYSVSREKKESFPLTVTSAQKNPTAFYLCASRSYGKPQHFGDGTRLSIL.

The chain has TRBV7-9 and TRBJ2-2, with a tentative D call TRBD1 (6 bases). This CDR3 spans 14 amino acids. CDR1 and CDR2 (germline): SEHNR, FQNEAQ (reference sequence). The ends were cut back, 5 bases at V and 5 bases at J, with 12 bases in the middle. The CDR3 is CASSRTGRTGELFF. The DNA for the CDR3 is TGTGCCAGCAGCCGTACAGGGCGGACCGGGGAGCTGTTTTTT.

This clone was picked up a small number of times. The V call is TRBV5-6, the J call TRBJ1-2; D is undetermined. Trimming shortened V by 1 base and J by 0 bases, and 19 bases separated the two germline ends. The CDR3 spans 18 residues. Germline V gene sequence: CDR1 SGHDT, CDR2 YYEEEE. CDR3 loop: CASSLSGVSHGTNYGYTF. The DNA of the CDR3 is TGTGCCAGCAGCTTGTCGGGTGTCAGTCACGGCACTAACTATGGCTACACCTTC.

DNA of the CDR3: TGTGCCAGCAGACCCGGACAGGGGGCCAATCAGCCCCAGCATTTT. Amino acid sequence: CASRPGQGANQPQHF. The chain carries TRBV2 and TRBJ1-5; 11 bases are a match to TRBD1. The germline V gene has CDR1 SNHLY and CDR2 FYNNEI. Trimming at V came to 6 bases and at J to 3 bases, leaving 4 bases not matched to a gene. CDR3 length: 15 residues.

The chain links TRBV6-6 to TRBJ1-1; maybe TRBD1 (6 bases). There are 12 residues in the CDR3. CDR1 and CDR2 (germline): MNHNY, SVGAGI (reference sequence). V was cut by 4 bases and J by 8 bases, with 11 bases left in between. The CDR3 sequence: CASSSSGTEAFF. Written as DNA, the CDR3 is TGTGCCAGCAGTTCCTCCGGGACAGAAGCTTTCTTT.

The CDR3 here is CATQDGLYEQYF. The CDR3 DNA follows: TGTGCCACCCAGGACGGTCTCTACGAGCAGTACTTC. The rearrangement joins TRBV7-9 to TRBJ2-7; D ambiguous. This CDR3 region has 12 residues. Germline values: CDR1 SEHNR, CDR2 FQNEAQ (reference sequence). V was shortened by 10 bases and J by 3 bases, with 13 bases between the two germline ends.

The chain carries TRBV19 and TRBJ2-7; D unclear. Trimming pared 3 bases from V and 6 bases from J, leaving 6 bases between. The CDR3 totals 11 residues. The germline V gene has CDR1 LNHDA and CDR2 SQIVND (reference sequence). As DNA, the CDR3 is TGTGCCAGTAGTATCTTCGGCGAGCAGTACTTC. This sequence encodes CASSIFGEQYF. Full variable domain (outside the CDR3, taken from reference TRBV19 and TRBJ2-7): DGGITQSPKYLFRKEGQNVTLSCEQNLNHDAMYWYRQDPGQGLRLIYYSQIVNDFQKGDIAEGYSVSREKKESFPLTVTSAQKNPTAFYLCASSIFGEQYFGPGTRLTVT.

This chain uses TRBV6-1 with TRBJ1-2, with a possible D match to TRBD1 (5 bases). Per the germline V gene, CDR1 is MNHNS and CDR2 is SASEGT. Trimming stripped 2 bases from V and 2 bases from J, with 9 bases between. The CDR3 covers 14 residues. The CDR3 bases are TGTGCCAGCAGTGAACGACAGACGAACTATGGCTACACCTTC. This codes for CASSERQTNYGYTF.